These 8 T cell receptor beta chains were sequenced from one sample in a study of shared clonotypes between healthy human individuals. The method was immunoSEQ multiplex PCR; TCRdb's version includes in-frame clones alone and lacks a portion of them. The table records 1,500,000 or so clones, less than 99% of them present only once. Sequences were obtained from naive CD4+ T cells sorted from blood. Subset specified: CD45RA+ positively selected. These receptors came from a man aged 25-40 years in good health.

The CDR3 region has the DNA TGCAGCGTTGAAGATTCAACCCGACTAGCGGGAGTCAATGAGCAGTTCTTC. This encodes CSVEDSTRLAGVNEQFF. The chain couples TRBV29-1 to TRBJ2-1; TRBD2 aligns across 12 bases. Trimming cost V 0 bases and J 6 bases; bases outside gene matches: 9. This CDR3 comprises 17 residues. Germline V lookup: CDR1 SQVTM, CDR2 ANQGSEA.

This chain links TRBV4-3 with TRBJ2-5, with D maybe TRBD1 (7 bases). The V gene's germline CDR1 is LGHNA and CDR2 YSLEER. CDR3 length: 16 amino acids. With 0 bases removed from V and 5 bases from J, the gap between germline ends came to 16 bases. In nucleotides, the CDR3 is TGCGCCAGCAGCCAAGATGATAGGAGGGGGCGTGAGACCCAGTACTTC. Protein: CASSQDDRRGRETQYF.

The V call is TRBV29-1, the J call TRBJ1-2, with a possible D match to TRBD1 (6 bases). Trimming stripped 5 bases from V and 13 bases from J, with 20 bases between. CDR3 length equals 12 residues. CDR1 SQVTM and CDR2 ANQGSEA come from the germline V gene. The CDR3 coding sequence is TGCAGCGTTTCCCCCGTGGGACAAAGCGGCACCTTC. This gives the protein CSVSPVGQSGTF.

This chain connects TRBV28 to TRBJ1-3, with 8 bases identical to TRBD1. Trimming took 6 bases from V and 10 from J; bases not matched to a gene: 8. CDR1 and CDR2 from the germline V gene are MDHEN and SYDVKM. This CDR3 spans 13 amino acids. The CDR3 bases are TGTGCCAGCAGGGACAGGGCCTTAGTGACCATATATTTT. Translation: CASRDRALVTIYF.

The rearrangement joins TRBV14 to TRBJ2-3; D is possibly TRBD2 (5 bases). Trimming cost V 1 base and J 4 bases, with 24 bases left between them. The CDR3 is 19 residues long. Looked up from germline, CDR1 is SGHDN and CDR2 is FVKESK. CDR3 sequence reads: CASSQVRPAGHFRPDTQYF. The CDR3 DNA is TGTGCCAGCAGCCAAGTACGGCCTGCGGGCCATTTTCGGCCAGATACGCAGTATTTT. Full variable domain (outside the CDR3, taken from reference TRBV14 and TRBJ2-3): EAGVTQFPSHSVIEKGQTVTLRCDPISGHDNLYWYRRVMGKEIKFLLHFVKESKQDESGMPNNRFLAERTGGTYSTLKVQPAELEDSGVYFCASSQVRPAGHFRPDTQYFGPGTRLTVL.

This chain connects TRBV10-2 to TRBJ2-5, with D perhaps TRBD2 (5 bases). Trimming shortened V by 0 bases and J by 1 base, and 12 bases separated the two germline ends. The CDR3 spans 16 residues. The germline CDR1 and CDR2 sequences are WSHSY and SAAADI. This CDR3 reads CASSESGRAFQETQYF. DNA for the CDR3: TGCGCCAGCAGTGAGTCTGGGCGGGCATTCCAAGAGACCCAGTACTTC.

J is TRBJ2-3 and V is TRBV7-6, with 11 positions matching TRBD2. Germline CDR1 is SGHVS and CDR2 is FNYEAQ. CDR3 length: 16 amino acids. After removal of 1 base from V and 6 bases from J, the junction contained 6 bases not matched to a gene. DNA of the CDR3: TGTGCCAGCAGCTTAGAACTAGCGGGAGTTCCGGATACGCAGTATTTT. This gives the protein CASSLELAGVPDTQYF.

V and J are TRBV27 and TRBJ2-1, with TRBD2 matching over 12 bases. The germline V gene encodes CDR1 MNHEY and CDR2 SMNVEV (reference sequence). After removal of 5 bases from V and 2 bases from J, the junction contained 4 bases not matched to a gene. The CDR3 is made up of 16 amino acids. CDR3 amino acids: CASSRTSGKAYNEQFF. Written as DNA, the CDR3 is TGTGCCAGCAGTCGGACTAGCGGGAAGGCCTACAATGAGCAGTTCTTC.